Shown below are 20 T cell receptor beta chains from a single sample sequenced in a study of long-term antiretroviral therapy in people with HIV. The authors ran the immunoSEQ assay, v3.0, at survey level. Profiled with immunoSEQ multiplex PCR; TCRdb holds only in-frame clones, not every one. The data contain about 26,000 clones, approximately 87% of them singletons. Sequencing used unsorted PBMCs, obtained 4.7 to 5 years after starting antiretroviral therapy. These receptors were collected from a man aged 40-49 years with HIV.

The chain is built from TRBV6-1 and TRBJ2-5; D gene ambiguous. The germline CDR1 and CDR2 sequences are MNHNS and SASEGT. Trimming removed 8 bases from V and 7 bases from J, with 11 bases in between. This CDR3 is 11 amino acids long. CDR3 in amino acids: CASEEPGTQYF. Written as DNA, the CDR3 is TGTGCCAGCGAGGAGCCTGGGACCCAGTACTTC.

There are a few counts of this clone. The chain combines TRBV18 with TRBJ1-5; no clear D. In germline, CDR1 is KGHSH, CDR2 LQKENI. V shed 2 bases and J shed 4 bases, with 9 bases lying between them. This CDR3 has 14 amino acids. CDR3 DNA sequence: TGTGCCAGCTCACCAAGCCAGGAAAATCAGCCCCAGCATTTT. Encoded protein: CASSPSQENQPQHF.

V and J are TRBV28 and TRBJ2-7; D may be TRBD2 (5 bases). V gave up 6 bases and J gave up 0 bases, with 9 bases separating them. This CDR3 spans 13 amino acids. Germline values: CDR1 MDHEN, CDR2 SYDVKM. DNA of the CDR3: TGTGCCAGCAGGACCGGGAACTCCTACGAGCAGTACTTC. Translation: CASRTGNSYEQYF.

The chain combines TRBV27 with TRBJ2-1, with 13 nucleotides matching TRBD2. This CDR3 region has 17 residues. Germline lookup yields CDR1 MNHEY and CDR2 SMNVEV (reference sequence). With 5 bases clipped from V and 9 bases from J, the junction kept 13 bases outside the gene matches. Written as DNA, the CDR3 is TGTGCCAGCAGTGTGGGACTAGCGGGACCCACCCTCGCTGAGCAGTTCTTC. Protein sequence: CASSVGLAGPTLAEQFF.

The chain combines TRBV6-5 with TRBJ1-1; D gene ambiguous. This CDR3 has 14 residues. CDR1 and CDR2 (germline): MNHEY, SVGAGI. Trimming shortened V by 8 bases and J by 0 bases, and 13 bases separated the two germline ends. The CDR3, as DNA: TGTGCCAGCGGTTTTCTTTCAATGAACACTGAAGCTTTCTTT. Protein product: CASGFLSMNTEAFF.

The gene calls are TRBV5-1 and TRBJ2-3; D is possibly TRBD1 (5 bases). The V gene lost 1 base and the J gene lost 0 bases, with 6 bases spanning the gap. This CDR3 contains 14 residues. Germline loops: CDR1 SGHRS, CDR2 YFSETQ. CDR3: CASSLTGSTDTQYF. The CDR3 region has the DNA TGCGCCAGCAGCTTGACAGGCAGCACAGATACGCAGTATTTT.

This clone appeared a few times. The rearrangement joins TRBV18 to TRBJ1-2; TRBD1 might be the D (5 bases). Germline V lookup: CDR1 KGHSH, CDR2 LQKENI. Trimming stripped 5 bases from V and 5 bases from J, with 9 bases between. The CDR3 length is 12 residues. The CDR3 sequence: CASSEGAYGYTF. The CDR3 nucleotides are TGTGCCAGCTCAGAAGGGGCGTATGGCTACACCTTC.

This sequence joins TRBV14 and TRBJ1-3; D gene uncertain. CDR3 length equals 12 residues. CDR1 and CDR2 (germline): SGHDN, FVKESK. V was cut by 1 base and J by 7 bases, with 5 bases left in between. CDR3 bases: TGTGCCAGCAGCCAAGGCCGCAACACCATATATTTT. Amino acids: CASSQGRNTIYF.

The rearrangement joins TRBV6-5 to TRBJ2-7; D gene ambiguous. V was cut by 4 bases and J by 3 bases, with 13 bases left in between. Germline values: CDR1 MNHEY, CDR2 SVGAGI. This CDR3 has 14 amino acids. In DNA form, the CDR3 reads TGTGCCAGCAGTTCGCGACCTTCACTCTACGAGCAGTACTTC. Its translation: CASSSRPSLYEQYF.

The rearrangement links TRBV7-6 to TRBJ2-5; tentative D call: TRBD2 (5 bases). From germline, CDR1 is SGHVS and CDR2 FNYEAQ. The CDR3 sequence is 13 residues long. V was pared by 5 bases and J by 5 bases, with 12 bases between. The DNA of the CDR3 is TGTGCCAGCAGCGCGAGGGTTAGCGAGACCCAGTACTTC. It translates to CASSARVSETQYF.

This clone has only one observation. The chain employs TRBV19 and TRBJ1-3; perhaps TRBD1 as D (5 bases). Trimming shortened V by 4 bases and J by 7 bases, and 14 bases separated the two germline ends. CDR1 is LNHDA and CDR2 is SQIVND in the germline V gene (reference sequence). CDR3 size: 14 residues. CDR3: CASSTRDFVNTIYF. As DNA, the CDR3 is TGTGCCAGTAGTACCAGGGACTTCGTGAACACCATATATTTT.

Worth noting for this clone: This sample includes further DNA sequences coding for the same CDR3. This chain joins TRBV20-1 and TRBJ2-7; D is uncertain. The CDR3 runs to 10 residues. The V end was cut by 6 bases, the J end by 5 bases, with 8 bases between. CDR1 DFQATT and CDR2 SNEGSKA come from the germline V gene (reference sequence). The CDR3 sequence is CSASDHEQYF. CDR3 bases: TGCAGTGCCAGCGACCACGAGCAGTACTTC.

The rearrangement uses TRBV9 and TRBJ1-1; TRBD1 might be the D (6 bases). Germline CDR1 reads SGDLS; CDR2 reads YYNGEE. Trimming stripped 3 bases from V and 3 bases from J, with 15 bases between. The CDR3 is 15 residues long. CDR3 sequence reads: CASSADTGHDTEAFF. The CDR3 DNA reads TGTGCCAGCAGCGCAGACACAGGGCATGACACTGAAGCTTTCTTT.

V gene TRBV27 combines with J gene TRBJ1-1, with D unclear. The CDR3 extends over 13 amino acids. Germline V gene sequence: CDR1 MNHEY, CDR2 SMNVEV (reference sequence). V lost 6 bases and J lost 1, with 9 bases in between. CDR3 in amino acids: CASRLTWNTEAFF. CDR3 DNA: TGTGCCAGCAGATTAACATGGAACACTGAAGCTTTCTTT.

This clone was found once. The chain uses TRBV9 and TRBJ2-7; TRBD1 aligns across 7 bases. The CDR3 is 15 residues long. Germline lookup yields CDR1 SGDLS and CDR2 YYNGEE. With V trimmed by 0 bases and J by 0 bases, 3 bases remained unmatched. The CDR3 is CASSVGWTGSYEQYF. The CDR3 DNA sequence: TGTGCCAGCAGCGTAGGCTGGACAGGCTCCTACGAGCAGTACTTC.

The gene calls are TRBV7-2 and TRBJ2-7; D tentatively reads TRBD1 or TRBD2 (5 bases each). This CDR3 comprises 14 residues. The V end was cut by 5 bases, the J end by 6 bases, with 17 bases between. CDR1 is SGHTA, CDR2 FQGNSA, per germline. CDR3 loop: CASSQAGNSGEQYF. The CDR3 nucleotides are TGTGCCAGCAGCCAGGCAGGGAACAGCGGCGAGCAGTACTTC.

The chain has TRBV7-8 and TRBJ1-6; no clear D. CDR3 size: 13 residues. V was cut by 1 base and J by 7 bases, with 5 bases left in between. The V gene's germline CDR1 is SGHVS and CDR2 FQNEAQ. CDR3 loop: CASSLGPNSPLHF. The CDR3, as DNA: TGTGCCAGCAGCTTAGGCCCGAATTCACCCCTCCACTTT.

This chain joins TRBV10-3 and TRBJ2-7; the D gene is possibly TRBD2 (7 bases). CDR3 length: 17 amino acids. Per germline, CDR1 ENHRY and CDR2 SYGVKD. Trimming shortened V by 4 bases and J by 4 bases, and 23 bases separated the two germline ends. Here the CDR3 DNA reads TGTGCCATCAGTGGCACCGGGGGGCTAGCGGAACCTTACGAGCAGTACTTC. It encodes CAISGTGGLAEPYEQYF.

The chain links TRBV5-4 to TRBJ2-1, with D uncertain. The V end lost 5 bases, the J end lost 0 bases, and 12 bases lay between the germline ends. This CDR3 region has 15 residues. Germline CDR1 SGHNT, CDR2 YYREEE (reference sequence). The CDR3 loop reads CASSPSYSSYNEQFF. CDR3 sequence (DNA): TGTGCCAGCAGTCCGTCCTATAGCTCCTACAATGAGCAGTTCTTC. The entire variable domain, with the rest obtained from reference TRBV5-4 and TRBJ2-1, is as follows: ETGVTQSPTHLIKTRGQQVTLRCSSQSGHNTVSWYQQALGQGPQFIFQYYREEENGRGNFPPRFSGLQFPNYSSELNVNALELDDSALYLCASSPSYSSYNEQFFGPGTRLTVL.

V gene TRBV11-2 combines with J gene TRBJ2-1; TRBD2 might be the D (5 bases). From germline, CDR1 is SGHAT and CDR2 FQNNGV. V dropped 6 bases and J dropped 6 bases, with 15 bases sitting between them. This CDR3 is 14 amino acids long. DNA of the CDR3: TGTGCCAGCAGTCAAACCAGCGGACGCAATGAGCAGTTCTTC. Encoded protein: CASSQTSGRNEQFF.